Listed below are T cell receptor beta chains from one sample, sequenced in a study of T cells in Graves' hyperthyroidism and ophthalmopathy. TCRdb processed the multiplex PCR reads anew with MiXCR; each CDR3 protein has one entry. The repertoire has roughly 500,000 distinct CDR3 sequences, 40% to 50% of them found once; the top ten carry around 44%. Material for sequencing was peripheral blood or thyroid tissue (not recorded which). These receptors were obtained from an adult woman with Graves' disease, either hyperthyroidism or ophthalmopathy (not recorded which). Each CDR3 is given with its conserved first and last residue. A D gene is named only where the DNA matches it firmly. Where a row states a size, it is once, few, many or the class of an expanded clone; other rows omit it.

v_gene: TRBV5-4
abundance: many
j_gene: TRBJ2-5
d_gene: TRBD2
CDR3aa: CASSAGLAGQETQYF
CDR3nt: TGTGCCAGCAGCGCTGGACTAGCAGGCCAAGAGACCCAGTACTTC

v_gene: TRBV10-2
abundance: -
j_gene: TRBJ1-3
d_gene: -
CDR3aa: CASSESSMGAGNTIYF
CDR3nt: TGCGCCAGCAGTGAGTCCAGTATGGGGGCAGGAAACACCATATATTTT

v_gene: TRBV25-1
abundance: few
j_gene: TRBJ2-3
d_gene: -
CDR3aa: CASSGTRVPPHTDTQYF
CDR3nt: TGTGCCAGCAGTGGCACCCGTGTACCCCCGCACACAGATACGCAGTATTTT

v_gene: TRBV24-1
abundance: -
j_gene: TRBJ2-7
d_gene: -
CDR3aa: CATSPQGSETEQYF
CDR3nt: TGTGCCACCAGCCCGCAGGGATCAGAGACCGAGCAGTACTTC

v_gene: TRBV10-3
abundance: -
j_gene: TRBJ2-2
d_gene: -
CDR3aa: CAINRDTSNTGELFF
CDR3nt: TGTGCCATCAACCGGGACACCTCGAACACCGGGGAGCTGTTTTTT

v_gene: TRBV6-5
abundance: few
j_gene: TRBJ2-6
d_gene: -
CDR3aa: CASSSAIGANVLTF
CDR3nt: TGTGCCAGCAGCTCAGCCATTGGGGCCAACGTCCTGACTTTC

v_gene: TRBV20-1
abundance: -
j_gene: TRBJ1-2
d_gene: -
CDR3aa: CSAPPGGRDTSGDDGYTF
CDR3nt: TGCAGTGCGCCCCCGGGGGGCAGGGACACTTCCGGGGACGATGGCTACACCTTC

v_gene: TRBV7-9
abundance: -
j_gene: TRBJ1-6
d_gene: -
CDR3aa: CASSLQRRGNSSLHF
CDR3nt: TGCGCCAGCAGCTTACAAAGGCGGGGTAATTCATCCCTCCACTTT

v_gene: TRBV7-9
abundance: once
j_gene: TRBJ2-7
d_gene: -
CDR3aa: CASSLELNGHEQYF
CDR3nt: TGTGCCAGCAGCTTAGAACTCAATGGTCACGAGCAGTACTTC

v_gene: TRBV12-3/TRBV12-4
abundance: -
j_gene: TRBJ1-5
d_gene: TRBD1
CDR3aa: CASSPTPGTGGNNQPQHF
CDR3nt: TGTGCCAGCAGTCCCACCCCCGGGACAGGGGGGAACAATCAGCCCCAGCATTTT

v_gene: TRBV20-1
abundance: -
j_gene: TRBJ1-1
d_gene: -
CDR3aa: CSARDRLYTEAFF
CDR3nt: TGCAGTGCTAGAGATCGCCTATACACTGAAGCTTTCTTT

v_gene: TRBV20-1
abundance: many
j_gene: TRBJ1-3
d_gene: -
CDR3aa: CSARETGTGNTIYF
CDR3nt: TGCAGTGCTAGGGAAACAGGTACTGGAAACACCATATATTTT

v_gene: TRBV4-1
abundance: many
j_gene: TRBJ1-4
d_gene: -
CDR3aa: CASSPLVGVNEKLFF
CDR3nt: TGCGCCAGCAGCCCACTCGTGGGAGTAAATGAAAAACTGTTTTTT

v_gene: TRBV19
abundance: -
j_gene: TRBJ2-7
d_gene: TRBD2
CDR3aa: CASSIDGTSGIYEQYF
CDR3nt: TGTGCCAGTAGTATAGACGGGACTAGCGGGATCTACGAGCAGTACTTC

v_gene: TRBV20-1
abundance: few
j_gene: TRBJ1-1
d_gene: TRBD1
CDR3aa: CSATQGASNTEAFF
CDR3nt: TGCAGTGCTACCCAGGGGGCTTCGAACACTGAAGCTTTCTTT

v_gene: TRBV6-6
abundance: -
j_gene: TRBJ1-2
d_gene: -
CDR3aa: CASTKVQVISNYGYTF
CDR3nt: TGTGCCAGCACCAAAGTACAGGTCATCAGTAACTATGGCTACACCTTC

v_gene: TRBV12-3/TRBV12-4
abundance: many
j_gene: TRBJ2-5
d_gene: TRBD2
CDR3aa: CASSPRTSMETQYF
CDR3nt: TGTGCCAGCAGCCCCCGGACTAGCATGGAGACCCAGTACTTC

v_gene: TRBV24-1
abundance: -
j_gene: TRBJ1-4
d_gene: -
CDR3aa: CATRGSDEKLFF
CDR3nt: TGTGCCACGCGGGGGAGCGACGAAAAACTGTTTTTT

v_gene: TRBV4-3
abundance: -
j_gene: TRBJ1-3
d_gene: -
CDR3aa: CASSQEELLSGNTIYF
CDR3nt: TGCGCCAGCAGCCAAGAAGAGCTACTCTCTGGAAACACCATATATTTT

v_gene: TRBV10-3
abundance: many
j_gene: TRBJ1-2
d_gene: -
CDR3aa: CAITQGGDGYTF
CDR3nt: TGTGCCATCACCCAGGGAGGAGATGGCTACACCTTC

v_gene: TRBV29-1
abundance: -
j_gene: TRBJ2-5
d_gene: -
CDR3aa: CSVRARLVETQYF
CDR3nt: TGCAGCGTTCGGGCTAGATTGGTGGAGACCCAGTACTTC

v_gene: TRBV10-3
abundance: -
j_gene: TRBJ2-7
d_gene: -
CDR3aa: CAISEWAPTSGPVNYEQYF
CDR3nt: TGTGCCATCAGTGAGTGGGCCCCGACGTCAGGCCCGGTAAATTACGAGCAGTACTTC

v_gene: TRBV10-3
abundance: -
j_gene: TRBJ2-7
d_gene: -
CDR3aa: CASSQGLRGYEQYF
CDR3nt: TGTGCCAGCAGCCAGGGACTCAGGGGGTACGAGCAGTACTTC

v_gene: TRBV7-2
abundance: -
j_gene: TRBJ2-5
d_gene: TRBD2
CDR3aa: CASSFSGEAGTQYF
CDR3nt: TGTGCCAGCAGCTTTAGCGGGGAGGCTGGGACCCAGTACTTC

v_gene: TRBV29-1
abundance: many
j_gene: TRBJ1-2
d_gene: -
CDR3aa: CSVDVGYTF
CDR3nt: TGCAGCGTTGACGTTGGCTACACCTTC

v_gene: TRBV2
abundance: many
j_gene: TRBJ1-1
d_gene: -
CDR3aa: CASSLRVEAFF
CDR3nt: TGTGCCAGCAGCCTTCGGGTTGAAGCTTTCTTT

v_gene: TRBV20-1
abundance: -
j_gene: TRBJ1-1
d_gene: -
CDR3aa: CSAETRAGTEAFF
CDR3nt: TGCAGTGCTGAGACGCGGGCCGGTACTGAAGCTTTCTTT

v_gene: TRBV20-1
abundance: -
j_gene: TRBJ1-4
d_gene: -
CDR3aa: CSARGSNEKLFF
CDR3nt: TGCAGTGCTAGGGGGAGTAATGAAAAACTGTTTTTT

v_gene: TRBV29-1
abundance: few
j_gene: TRBJ2-2
d_gene: -
CDR3aa: CSLSGSGPGELFF
CDR3nt: TGCAGCTTGTCCGGGAGTGGCCCCGGGGAGCTGTTTTTT